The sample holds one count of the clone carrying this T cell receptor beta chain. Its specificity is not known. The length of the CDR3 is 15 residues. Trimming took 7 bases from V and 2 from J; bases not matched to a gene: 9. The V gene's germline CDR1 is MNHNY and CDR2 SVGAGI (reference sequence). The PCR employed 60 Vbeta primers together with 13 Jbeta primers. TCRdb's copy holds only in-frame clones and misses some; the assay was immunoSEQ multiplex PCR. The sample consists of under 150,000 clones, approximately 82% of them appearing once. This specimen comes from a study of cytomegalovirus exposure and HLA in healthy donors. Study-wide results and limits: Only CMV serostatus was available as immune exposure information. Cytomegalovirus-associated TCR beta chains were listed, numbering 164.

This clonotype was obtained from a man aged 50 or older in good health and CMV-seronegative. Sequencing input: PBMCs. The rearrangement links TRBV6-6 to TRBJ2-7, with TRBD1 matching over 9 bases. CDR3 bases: TGTGCCAGCATCCTACCGGGACAGGGAACCTACGAGCAGTACTTC. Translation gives CASILPGQGTYEQYF.